This T cell receptor beta chain is from a study of blood T cells in healthy people across ages. A sample-barcoded 5' primer and a J-beta primer mix were used in a second PCR of roughly 7 to 12 cycles. A tag from a template-switch adaptor with 12 random nucleotides marked each cDNA molecule. Every sample gave at least 3 million paired-end reads containing CDR3. Each CDR3 protein gets one entry after TCRdb re-called the 5' RACE reads with MiXCR. The sample contains some 1.1 million distinct CDR3 sequences, roughly two fifths of which appear only once. Whole-study findings and limits: Relative to aged donors, long-lived donors carried more naive CD4+ cells and displayed higher diversity. The unknown donor CMV status may have confounded expanded clonotype changes.

As to this clonotype: Its antigen is not known. At one end, the junction sequence differs from germline, possibly due to a read error.

The material sequenced was blood. This sequence was found in a man younger than 35 in good health.

CDR3 sequence (DNA): TGCGCCGGCAGCTTGTATCCGTCGGGTGAGCAGTTCTTC. Translated: CAGSLYPSGEQFF. This chain joins TRBV5-1 and TRBJ2-1; no clear D gene. From germline, CDR1 is SGHRS and CDR2 YFSETQ. The CDR3 covers 13 residues.